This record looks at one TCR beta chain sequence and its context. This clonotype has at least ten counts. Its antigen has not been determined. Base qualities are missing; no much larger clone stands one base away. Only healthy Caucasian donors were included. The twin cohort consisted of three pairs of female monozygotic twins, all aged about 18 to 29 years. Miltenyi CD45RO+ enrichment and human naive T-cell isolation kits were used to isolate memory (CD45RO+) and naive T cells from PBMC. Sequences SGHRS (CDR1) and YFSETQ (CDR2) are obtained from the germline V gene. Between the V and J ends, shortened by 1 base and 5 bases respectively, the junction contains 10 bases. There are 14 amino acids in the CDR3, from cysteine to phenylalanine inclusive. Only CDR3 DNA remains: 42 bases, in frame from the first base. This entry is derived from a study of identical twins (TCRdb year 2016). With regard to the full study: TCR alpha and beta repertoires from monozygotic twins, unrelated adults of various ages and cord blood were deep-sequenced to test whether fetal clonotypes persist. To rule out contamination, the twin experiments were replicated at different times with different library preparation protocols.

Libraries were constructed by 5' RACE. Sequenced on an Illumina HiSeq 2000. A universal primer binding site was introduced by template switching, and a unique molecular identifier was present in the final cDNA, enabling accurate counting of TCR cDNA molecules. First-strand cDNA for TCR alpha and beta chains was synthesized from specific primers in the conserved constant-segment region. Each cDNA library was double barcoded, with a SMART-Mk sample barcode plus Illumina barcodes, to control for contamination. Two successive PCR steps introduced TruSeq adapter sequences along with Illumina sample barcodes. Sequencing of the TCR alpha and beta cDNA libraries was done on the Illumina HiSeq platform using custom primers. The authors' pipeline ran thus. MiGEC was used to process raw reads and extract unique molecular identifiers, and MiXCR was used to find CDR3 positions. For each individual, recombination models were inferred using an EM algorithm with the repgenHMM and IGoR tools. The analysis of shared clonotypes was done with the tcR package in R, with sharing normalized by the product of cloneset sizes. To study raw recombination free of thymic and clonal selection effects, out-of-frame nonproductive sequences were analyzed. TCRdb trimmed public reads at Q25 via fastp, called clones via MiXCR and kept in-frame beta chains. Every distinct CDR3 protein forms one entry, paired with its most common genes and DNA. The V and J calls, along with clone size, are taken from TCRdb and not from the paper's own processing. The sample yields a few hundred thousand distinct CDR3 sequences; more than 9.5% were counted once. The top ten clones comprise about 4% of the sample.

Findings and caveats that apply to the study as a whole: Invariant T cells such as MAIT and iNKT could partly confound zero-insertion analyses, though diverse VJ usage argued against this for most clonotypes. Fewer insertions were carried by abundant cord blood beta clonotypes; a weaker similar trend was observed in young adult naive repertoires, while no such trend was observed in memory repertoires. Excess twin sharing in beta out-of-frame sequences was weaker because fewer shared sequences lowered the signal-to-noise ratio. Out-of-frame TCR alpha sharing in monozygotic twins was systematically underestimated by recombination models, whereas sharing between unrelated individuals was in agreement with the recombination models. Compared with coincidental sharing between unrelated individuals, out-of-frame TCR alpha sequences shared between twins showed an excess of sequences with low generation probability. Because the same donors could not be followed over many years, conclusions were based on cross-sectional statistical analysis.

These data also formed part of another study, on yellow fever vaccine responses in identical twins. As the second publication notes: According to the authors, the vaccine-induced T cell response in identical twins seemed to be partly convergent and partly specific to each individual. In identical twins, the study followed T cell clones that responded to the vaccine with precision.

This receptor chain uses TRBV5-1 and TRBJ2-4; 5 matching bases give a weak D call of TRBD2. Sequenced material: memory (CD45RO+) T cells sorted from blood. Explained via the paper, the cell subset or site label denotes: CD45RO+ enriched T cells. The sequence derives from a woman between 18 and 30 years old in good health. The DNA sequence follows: TGCGCCAGCAGCTTGAGTGGAGGCCAAAACATTCAGTACTTC. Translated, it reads CASSLSGGQNIQYF.